The rows below give T cell receptor beta chains drawn from one sample of a study of cytomegalovirus exposure and HLA in healthy donors. Clones were read by immunoSEQ multiplex PCR, and TCRdb kept only the in-frame ones, dropping some. The sample contains 99,000 or so clones, roughly three quarters of which appear only once. Sequencing was done on a sample of PBMCs. Receptor source: a male donor in good health and CMV-seronegative. Both conserved end residues are part of each CDR3. A D gene is named only where the DNA matches it firmly.

J gene	D gene	V gene	CDR3 protein
TRBJ1-1	NA	TRBV23-1	CASSQYRRVLEAFF
TRBJ2-1	NA	TRBV2	CASRLAGNNEQFF
TRBJ1-2	NA	TRBV30	CAWSLNYGYTF
TRBJ1-5	TRBD1	TRBV19	CASTMRGRAQPQHF
TRBJ2-1	TRBD2	TRBV2	CASRARLAGSYNEQFF
TRBJ1-1	NA	TRBV30	CAWSVSRKNTEAFF
TRBJ1-5	NA	TRBV15	CATSRESAGLSNQPQHF
TRBJ2-5	TRBD2	TRBV7-7	CASSLSAGGGRETQYF
TRBJ2-5	NA	TRBV7-3	CASSLTRYETQYF
TRBJ1-3	NA	TRBV5-1	CASSLAGTGGNTIYF